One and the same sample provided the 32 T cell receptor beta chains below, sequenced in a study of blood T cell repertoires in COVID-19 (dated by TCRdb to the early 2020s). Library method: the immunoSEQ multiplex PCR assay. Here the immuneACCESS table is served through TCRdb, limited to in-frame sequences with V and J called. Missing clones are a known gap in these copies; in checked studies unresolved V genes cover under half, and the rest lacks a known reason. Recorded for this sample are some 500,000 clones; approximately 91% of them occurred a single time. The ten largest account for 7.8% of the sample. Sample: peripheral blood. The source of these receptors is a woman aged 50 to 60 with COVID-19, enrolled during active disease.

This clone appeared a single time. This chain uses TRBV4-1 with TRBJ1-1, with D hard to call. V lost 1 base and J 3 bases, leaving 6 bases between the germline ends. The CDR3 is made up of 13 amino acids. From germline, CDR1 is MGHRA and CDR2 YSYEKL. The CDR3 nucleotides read TGCGCCAGCAGCCAAGTACGGGACACTGAAGCTTTCTTT. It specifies CASSQVRDTEAFF.

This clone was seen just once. CDR3 in DNA: TGTGCCAGCAGCGAGGCGGGGGGCCCCGCAGATACGCAGTATTTT. It yields the protein CASSEAGGPADTQYF. The rearrangement joins TRBV9 to TRBJ2-3; 8 bases align to TRBD2. Germline CDR1 is SGDLS and CDR2 is YYNGEE. The CDR3 sequence is 15 residues long. Trimming removed 3 bases from V and 4 bases from J; junction bases left unmatched: 7. The whole variable domain, filled in from reference TRBV9 and TRBJ2-3, reads DSGVTQTPKHLITATGQRVTLRCSPRSGDLSVYWYQQSLDQGLQFLIQYYNGEERAKGNILERFSAQQFPDLHSELNLSSLELGDSALYFCASSEAGGPADTQYFGPGTRLTVL.

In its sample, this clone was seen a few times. In DNA, the CDR3 is TGTGCCAGCAGACCTACTAGCTTCCAAGAGACCCAGTACTTC. Protein product: CASRPTSFQETQYF. The chain recombines TRBV6-5 with TRBJ2-5; D is possibly TRBD2 (6 bases). Trimming stripped 6 bases from V and 1 base from J, with 12 bases between. The CDR3 is 14 residues long. Germline assignment: CDR1 MNHEY and CDR2 SVGAGI.

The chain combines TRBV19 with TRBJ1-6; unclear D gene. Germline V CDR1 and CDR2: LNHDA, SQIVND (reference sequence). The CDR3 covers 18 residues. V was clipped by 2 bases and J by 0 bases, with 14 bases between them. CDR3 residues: CASSITASTSSYNSPLHF. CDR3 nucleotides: TGTGCCAGTAGTATAACAGCTTCAACGAGCTCCTATAATTCACCCCTCCACTTT.

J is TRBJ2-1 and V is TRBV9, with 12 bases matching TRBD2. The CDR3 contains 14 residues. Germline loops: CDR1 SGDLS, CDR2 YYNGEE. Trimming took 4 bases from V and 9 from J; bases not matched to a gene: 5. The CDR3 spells CASSKGLAGPEQFF. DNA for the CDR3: TGTGCCAGCAGCAAGGGACTAGCGGGCCCTGAGCAGTTCTTC.

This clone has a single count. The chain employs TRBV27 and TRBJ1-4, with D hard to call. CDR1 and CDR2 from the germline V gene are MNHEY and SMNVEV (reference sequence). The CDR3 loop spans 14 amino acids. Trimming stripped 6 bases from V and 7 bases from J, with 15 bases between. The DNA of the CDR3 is TGTGCCAGCAGGAGGGCGCCGGTATTTGAAAAACTGTTTTTT. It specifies CASRRAPVFEKLFF.

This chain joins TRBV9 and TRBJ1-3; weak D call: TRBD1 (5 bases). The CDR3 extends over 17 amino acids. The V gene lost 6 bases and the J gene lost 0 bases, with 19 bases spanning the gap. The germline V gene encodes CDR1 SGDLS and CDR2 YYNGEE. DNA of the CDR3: TGTGCCAGCACACCAAGGGGAGGGCCCAGCTCTGGAAACACCATATATTTT. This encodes CASTPRGGPSSGNTIYF.

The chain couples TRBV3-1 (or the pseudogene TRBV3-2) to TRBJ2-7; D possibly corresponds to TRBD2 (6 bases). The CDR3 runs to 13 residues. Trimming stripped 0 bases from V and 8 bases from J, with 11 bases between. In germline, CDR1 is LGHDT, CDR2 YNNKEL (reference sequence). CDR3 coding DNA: TGTGCCAGCAGCCAAGAGGGGGGAGAGAAGCAGTACTTC. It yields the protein CASSQEGGEKQYF.

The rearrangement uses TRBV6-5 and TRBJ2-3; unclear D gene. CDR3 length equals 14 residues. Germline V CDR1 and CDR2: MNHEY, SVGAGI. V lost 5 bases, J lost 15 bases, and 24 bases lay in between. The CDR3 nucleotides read TGTGCCAGCAGTCGCCTCACCGCTGGAGACCGTCGTTATTTT. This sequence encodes CASSRLTAGDRRYF.

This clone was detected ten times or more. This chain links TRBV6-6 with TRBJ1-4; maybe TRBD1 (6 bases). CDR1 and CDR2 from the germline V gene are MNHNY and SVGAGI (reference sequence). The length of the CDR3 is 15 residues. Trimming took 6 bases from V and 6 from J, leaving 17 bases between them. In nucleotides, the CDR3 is TGTGCCAGCAGCCCCGGGGGGCAGGAGTATGAAAAACTGTTTTTT. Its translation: CASSPGGQEYEKLFF.

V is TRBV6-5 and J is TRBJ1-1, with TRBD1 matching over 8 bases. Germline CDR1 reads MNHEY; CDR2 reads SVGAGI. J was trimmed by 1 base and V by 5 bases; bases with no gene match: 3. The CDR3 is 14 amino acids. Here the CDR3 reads CASSRTGQNTEAFF. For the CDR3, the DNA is TGTGCCAGCAGTCGGACAGGGCAGAACACTGAAGCTTTCTTT.

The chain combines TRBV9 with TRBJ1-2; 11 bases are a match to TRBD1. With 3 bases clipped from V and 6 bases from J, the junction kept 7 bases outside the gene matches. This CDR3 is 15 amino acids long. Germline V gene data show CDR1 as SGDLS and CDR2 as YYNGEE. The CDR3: CASSGEDRGQDGYTF. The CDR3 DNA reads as TGTGCCAGCAGCGGGGAGGACAGGGGGCAGGATGGCTACACCTTC.

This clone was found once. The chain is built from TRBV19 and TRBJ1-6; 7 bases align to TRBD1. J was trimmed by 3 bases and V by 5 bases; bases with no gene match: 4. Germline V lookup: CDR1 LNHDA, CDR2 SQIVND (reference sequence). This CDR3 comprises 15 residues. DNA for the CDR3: TGTGCCAGTAGTTACGACAGGGACTATAATTCACCCCTCCACTTT. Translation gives CASSYDRDYNSPLHF.

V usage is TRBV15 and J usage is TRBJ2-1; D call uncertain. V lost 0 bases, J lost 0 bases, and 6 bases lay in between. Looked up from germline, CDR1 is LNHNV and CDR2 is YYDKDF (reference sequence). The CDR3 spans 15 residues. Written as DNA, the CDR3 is TGTGCCACCAGCAGAGACAGGTACTCCTACAATGAGCAGTTCTTC. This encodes CATSRDRYSYNEQFF.

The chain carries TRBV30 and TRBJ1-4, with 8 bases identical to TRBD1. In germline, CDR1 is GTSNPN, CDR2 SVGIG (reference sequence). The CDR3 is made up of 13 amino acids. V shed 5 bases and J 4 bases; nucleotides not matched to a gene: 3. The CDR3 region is CAWGQGSNEKLFF. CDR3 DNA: TGTGCCTGGGGACAGGGAAGTAATGAAAAACTGTTTTTT.

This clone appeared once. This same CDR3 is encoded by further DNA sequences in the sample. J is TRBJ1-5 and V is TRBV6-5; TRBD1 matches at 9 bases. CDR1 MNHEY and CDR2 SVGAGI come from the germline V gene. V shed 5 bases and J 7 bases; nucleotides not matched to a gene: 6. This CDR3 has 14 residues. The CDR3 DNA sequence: TGTGCCAGCAGTCCGGACAGGGGAGGGCAGCCCCAGCATTTT. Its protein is CASSPDRGGQPQHF.

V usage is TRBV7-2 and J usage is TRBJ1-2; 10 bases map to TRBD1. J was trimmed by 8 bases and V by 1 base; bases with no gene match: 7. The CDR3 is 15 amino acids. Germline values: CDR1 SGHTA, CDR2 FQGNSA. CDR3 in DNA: TGTGCCAGCAGCTTAGTTCAAGGGACAGGGGAGGGCTACACCTTC. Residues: CASSLVQGTGEGYTF.

CDR3 in amino acids: CATSRPGQLNTEAFF. The CDR3 bases are TGTGCCACCAGCAGACCAGGACAGCTGAACACTGAAGCTTTCTTT. V gene TRBV15 combines with J gene TRBJ1-1; D may be TRBD1 (6 bases). V was clipped by 2 bases and J by 0 bases, with 10 bases between them. Germline CDR1 LNHNV, CDR2 YYDKDF (reference sequence). This CDR3 is 15 amino acids long.

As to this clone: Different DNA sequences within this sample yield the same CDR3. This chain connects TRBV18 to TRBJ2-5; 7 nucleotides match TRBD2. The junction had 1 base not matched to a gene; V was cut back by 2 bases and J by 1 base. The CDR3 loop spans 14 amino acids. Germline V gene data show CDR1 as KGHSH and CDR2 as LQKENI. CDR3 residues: CASSPGGGQETQYF. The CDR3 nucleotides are TGTGCCAGCTCACCAGGGGGGGGCCAAGAGACCCAGTACTTC. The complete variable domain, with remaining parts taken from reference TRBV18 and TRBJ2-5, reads NAGVMQNPRHLVRRRGQEARLRCSPMKGHSHVYWYRQLPEEGLKFMVYLQKENIIDESGMPKERFSAEFPKEGPSILRIQQVVRGDSAAYFCASSPGGGQETQYFGPGTRLLVL.

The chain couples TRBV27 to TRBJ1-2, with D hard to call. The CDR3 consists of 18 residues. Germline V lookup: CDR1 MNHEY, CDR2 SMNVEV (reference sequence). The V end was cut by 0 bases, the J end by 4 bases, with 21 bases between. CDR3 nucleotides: TGTGCCAGCAGTTTATCGAGCTCAGGCGACCTATTTCCCTATGGCTACACCTTC. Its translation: CASSLSSSGDLFPYGYTF.

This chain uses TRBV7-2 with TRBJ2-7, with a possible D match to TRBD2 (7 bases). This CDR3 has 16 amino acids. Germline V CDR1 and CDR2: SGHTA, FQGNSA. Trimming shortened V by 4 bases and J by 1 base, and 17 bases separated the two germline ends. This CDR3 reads CASSSVWTAGSYEQYF. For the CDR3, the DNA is TGTGCCAGCAGCTCGGTGTGGACAGCGGGATCCTACGAGCAGTACTTC.

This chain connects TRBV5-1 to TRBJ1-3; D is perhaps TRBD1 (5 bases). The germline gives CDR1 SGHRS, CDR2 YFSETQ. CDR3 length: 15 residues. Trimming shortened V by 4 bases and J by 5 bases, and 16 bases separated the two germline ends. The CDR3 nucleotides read TGCGCCAGCAGCCGGACAATGGGAAGCCGAAACACCATATATTTT. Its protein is CASSRTMGSRNTIYF.

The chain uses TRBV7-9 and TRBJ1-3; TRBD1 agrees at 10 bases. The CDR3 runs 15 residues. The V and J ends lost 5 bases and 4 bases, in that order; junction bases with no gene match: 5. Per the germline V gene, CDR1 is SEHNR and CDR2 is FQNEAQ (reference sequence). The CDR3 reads CASSPDRGRGNTIYF. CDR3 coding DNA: TGTGCCAGCAGCCCAGACAGGGGGCGCGGAAACACCATATATTTT.

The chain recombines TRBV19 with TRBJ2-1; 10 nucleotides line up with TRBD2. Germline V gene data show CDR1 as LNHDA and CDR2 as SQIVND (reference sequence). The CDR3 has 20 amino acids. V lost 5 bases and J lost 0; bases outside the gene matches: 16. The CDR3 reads CASSPNNGAGGMISYNEQFF. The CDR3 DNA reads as TGTGCCAGTAGTCCCAATAATGGAGCGGGGGGGATGATCTCCTACAATGAGCAGTTCTTC.

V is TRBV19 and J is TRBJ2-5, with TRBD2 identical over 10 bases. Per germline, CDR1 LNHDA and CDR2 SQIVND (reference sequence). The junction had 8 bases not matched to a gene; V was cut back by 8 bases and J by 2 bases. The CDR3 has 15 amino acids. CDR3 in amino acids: CASSPGLASQETQYF. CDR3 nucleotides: TGTGCCAGTTCCCCGGGACTAGCGTCACAAGAGACCCAGTACTTC. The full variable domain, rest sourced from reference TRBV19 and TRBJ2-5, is DGGITQSPKYLFRKEGQNVTLSCEQNLNHDAMYWYRQDPGQGLRLIYYSQIVNDFQKGDIAEGYSVSREKKESFPLTVTSAQKNPTAFYLCASSPGLASQETQYFGPGTRLLVL.

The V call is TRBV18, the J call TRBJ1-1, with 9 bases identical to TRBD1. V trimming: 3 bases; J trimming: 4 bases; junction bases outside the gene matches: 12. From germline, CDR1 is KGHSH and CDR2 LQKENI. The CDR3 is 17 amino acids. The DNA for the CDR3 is TGTGCCAGCTCACCTGCGGGACAGGGTAGAAAGGGCACTGAAGCTTTCTTT. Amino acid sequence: CASSPAGQGRKGTEAFF.

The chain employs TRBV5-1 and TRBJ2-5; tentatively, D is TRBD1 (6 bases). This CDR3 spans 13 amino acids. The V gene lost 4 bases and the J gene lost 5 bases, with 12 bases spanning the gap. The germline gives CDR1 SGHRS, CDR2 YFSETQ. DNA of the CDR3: TGCGCCAGCAGCGTGGGGGCTTGGGAGACCCAGTACTTC. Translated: CASSVGAWETQYF.

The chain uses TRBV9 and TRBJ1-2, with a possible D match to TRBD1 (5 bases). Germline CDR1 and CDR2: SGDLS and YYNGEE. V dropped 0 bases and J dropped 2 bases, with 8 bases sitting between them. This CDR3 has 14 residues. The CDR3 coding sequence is TGTGCCAGCAGCGTAGAAGGGGCCAACTATGGCTACACCTTC. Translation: CASSVEGANYGYTF.

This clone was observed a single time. CDR3: CASSWGNRALFF. As DNA, the CDR3 is TGTGCCAGCAGCTGGGGGAACAGGGCGCTGTTTTTT. The rearrangement joins TRBV12-3 or TRBV12-4 to TRBJ1-4, with D possibly TRBD1 on 6 matching bases. Trimming pared 6 bases from V and 14 bases from J, leaving 16 bases between. This CDR3 is 12 amino acids long.

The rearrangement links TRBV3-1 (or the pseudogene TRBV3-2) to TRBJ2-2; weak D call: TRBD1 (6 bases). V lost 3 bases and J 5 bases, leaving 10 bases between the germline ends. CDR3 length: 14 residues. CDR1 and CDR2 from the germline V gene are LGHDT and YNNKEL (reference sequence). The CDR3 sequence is CASSQGRGTGELFF. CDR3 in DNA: TGTGCCAGCAGCCAGGGCAGGGGTACCGGGGAGCTGTTTTTT.

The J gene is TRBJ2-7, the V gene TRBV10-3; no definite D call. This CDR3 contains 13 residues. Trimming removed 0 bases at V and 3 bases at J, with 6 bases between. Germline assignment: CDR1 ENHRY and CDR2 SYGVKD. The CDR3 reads CAISESSFYEQYF. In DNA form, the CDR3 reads TGTGCCATCAGTGAGTCGTCATTCTACGAGCAGTACTTC.

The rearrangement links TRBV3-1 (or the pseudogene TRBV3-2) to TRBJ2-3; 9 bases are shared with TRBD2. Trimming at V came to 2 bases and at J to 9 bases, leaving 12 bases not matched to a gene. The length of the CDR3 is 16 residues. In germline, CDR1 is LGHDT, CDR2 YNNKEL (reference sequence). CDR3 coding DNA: TGTGCCAGCAGCCAACCCCTCGCGGGGGGGCGGTACACGCAGTATTTT. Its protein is CASSQPLAGGRYTQYF.